One and the same sample provided the 24 T cell receptor beta chains below, sequenced in a study of CD8+ T cells in alopecia areata. Treatment meaning: oral pan-JAK inhibitor, 5-10 mg twice daily. TCR sequencing used cDNA made by reverse transcription of extracted RNA. Sequencing used immunoSEQ multiplex PCR; TCRdb keeps in-frame clones, though not all of them. Among 150,000 to 200,000 clones listed, 58% were seen once. The sample here was CD4+ T cells sorted from blood, taken at approximately week 60, from a patient treated with tofacitinib. These receptors originate from a human donor with alopecia areata.

The chain has TRBV15 and TRBJ1-1; D might be TRBD1 (5 bases). The CDR3 length is 14 residues. Trimming pared 0 bases from V and 1 base from J, leaving 6 bases between. CDR1 and CDR2 from the germline V gene are LNHNV and YYDKDF (reference sequence). The DNA for the CDR3 is TGTGCCACCAGCAGAGATGGGGGGAACACTGAAGCTTTCTTT. Translating gives CATSRDGGNTEAFF.

The table lists this clone with a few counts. The CDR3 loop reads CASGSLNTEAFF. CDR3 DNA: TGTGCCAGCGGGTCTCTGAACACTGAAGCTTTCTTT. This rearrangement joins TRBV2 to TRBJ1-1; D remains ambiguous. CDR3 length equals 12 residues. CDR1 and CDR2 (germline): SNHLY, FYNNEI. Trimming cost V 8 bases and J 0 bases, with 7 bases left between them.

This clone was picked up a small number of times. V usage is TRBV5-6 and J usage is TRBJ2-5, with D hard to call. The CDR3 loop spans 13 amino acids. Trimming pared 1 base from V and 5 bases from J, leaving 9 bases between. CDR1 is SGHDT, CDR2 YYEEEE, per germline. This CDR3 reads CASSLYLGETQYF. CDR3 sequence (DNA): TGTGCCAGCAGCTTGTATCTCGGCGAGACCCAGTACTTC.

The J gene is TRBJ2-3, the V gene TRBV5-1, with 8 bases aligning to TRBD2. There are 16 residues in the CDR3. The V and J ends lost 1 base and 4 bases, in that order; junction bases with no gene match: 8. Looked up from germline, CDR1 is SGHRS and CDR2 is YFSETQ. The CDR3 reads CASSLTASGHPDTQYF. CDR3 in DNA: TGCGCCAGCAGCTTGACTGCTAGCGGGCACCCAGATACGCAGTATTTT.

The V gene is TRBV6-6, the J gene TRBJ1-2; 7 bases line up with TRBD1. Germline V gives CDR1 MNHNY, CDR2 SVGAGI (reference sequence). This CDR3 comprises 13 residues. V was clipped by 7 bases and J by 4 bases; unmatched bases: 6. In DNA form, the CDR3 reads TGTGCCAGCACCCTGGCAGGGGGCTATGGCTACACCTTC. Translation gives CASTLAGGYGYTF.

This chain connects TRBV15 to TRBJ2-1; 12 nucleotides align to TRBD2. The J segment lost 7 bases and the V segment lost 8 bases, leaving 6 bases of the junction unmatched. Looked up from germline, CDR1 is LNHNV and CDR2 is YYDKDF (reference sequence). The CDR3 covers 14 residues. CDR3 loop: CATQTSGGVNEQFF. CDR3 sequence (DNA): TGTGCCACCCAGACTAGCGGGGGAGTGAATGAGCAGTTCTTC.

The V gene is TRBV30, the J gene TRBJ2-7, with D maybe TRBD2 (5 bases). Germline CDR1 reads GTSNPN; CDR2 reads SVGIG (reference sequence). The CDR3 spans 13 residues. Between the trimmed V and J ends, which lost 0 bases and 6 bases, there was a span of 12 bases. CDR3 nucleotides: TGTGCCTGGAGTGTAGCCAGTGCGGGCGAGCAGTACTTC. It is translated as CAWSVASAGEQYF. Using reference TRBV30 and TRBJ2-7 for the parts outside the CDR3, the full variable domain is SQTIHQWPATLVQPVGSPLSLECTVEGTSNPNLYWYRQAAGRGLQLLFYSVGIGQISSEVPQNLSASRPQDRQFILSSKKLLLSDSGFYLCAWSVASAGEQYFGPGTRLTVT.

The chain has TRBV4-2 and TRBJ2-5; TRBD2 might be the D (6 bases). Germline assignment: CDR1 LGHNA and CDR2 YNFKEQ. This CDR3 contains 14 residues. V was clipped by 3 bases and J by 4 bases, with 12 bases between them. The CDR3 sequence: CASSQGGTSETQYF. The CDR3 DNA is TGTGCCAGCAGCCAGGGTGGGACTTCAGAGACCCAGTACTTC.

J is TRBJ1-1 and V is TRBV30; TRBD1 agrees at 7 bases. CDR1 and CDR2 (germline): GTSNPN, SVGIG (reference sequence). Losses at the gene ends were 7 bases for V and 1 base for J; bases not matched to a gene: 6. This CDR3 is 13 amino acids long. The CDR3 DNA sequence: TGTGCCTTATCCAGGGGGAAGAACACTGAAGCTTTCTTT. Protein sequence: CALSRGKNTEAFF.

The rearrangement joins TRBV10-3 to TRBJ2-7; D is unresolved. This CDR3 is built from 14 residues. V lost 0 bases and J 5 bases, leaving 11 bases between the germline ends. The germline gives CDR1 ENHRY, CDR2 SYGVKD. The CDR3 is CAISESAVRDEQYF. The CDR3 region has the DNA TGTGCCATCAGTGAGTCTGCCGTGCGTGACGAGCAGTACTTC.

This chain joins TRBV10-3 and TRBJ2-4, with 8 positions matching TRBD1. CDR1 and CDR2 from the germline V gene are ENHRY and SYGVKD. V was pared by 5 bases and J by 8 bases, with 8 bases of the junction left unmatched. This CDR3 spans 14 amino acids. The CDR3 protein is CAISSDRGVHIQYF. The CDR3, as DNA: TGTGCCATCAGTTCCGACAGGGGAGTGCACATTCAGTACTTC.

This clone turned up a few times. CDR3 sequence: CASSPERGARELFF. The CDR3 DNA is TGCGCCAGCAGCCCCGAACGGGGGGCCCGGGAGCTGTTTTTT. The chain joins TRBV5-1 to TRBJ2-2; a weak D match, TRBD2 (7 bases). The CDR3 consists of 14 residues. Germline loops: CDR1 SGHRS, CDR2 YFSETQ. Trimming removed 4 bases at V and 9 bases at J, with 16 bases between.

V and J are TRBV2 and TRBJ1-4; D might be TRBD1 (5 bases). The germline V and J ends were trimmed by 8 bases and 0 bases, with 13 bases remaining between them. The CDR3 runs to 15 residues. Germline CDR1 is SNHLY and CDR2 is FYNNEI. Here the CDR3 DNA reads TGTGCCAGCTACGGGAAAGGGGCAACTAATGAAAAACTGTTTTTT. It codes for CASYGKGATNEKLFF. The full variable domain, in which reference TRBV2 and TRBJ1-4 provide the parts outside the CDR3, is EPEVTQTPSHQVTQMGQEVILRCVPISNHLYFYWYRQILGQKVEFLVSFYNNEISEKSEIFDDQFSVERPDGSNFTLKIRSTKLEDSAMYFCASYGKGATNEKLFFGSGTQLSVL.

To note about this clone: The junction does not match germline at one end; this may be a read error. For the CDR3, the DNA is TGTGCCAGCAATGAACTAGCGGGGCCCGGGGAGCTGTTTTTT. Protein product: CASNELAGPGELFF. V gene TRBV2 combines with J gene TRBJ2-2; TRBD2 matches at 10 bases. CDR3 length: 14 amino acids. Germline V gene data show CDR1 as SNHLY and CDR2 as FYNNEI.

The rearrangement uses TRBV27 and TRBJ2-3; 8 positions agree with TRBD2. The CDR3 totals 13 residues. V lost 2 bases to trimming and J lost 10 bases; unmatched junction nucleotides: 5. From germline, CDR1 is MNHEY and CDR2 SMNVEV (reference sequence). The CDR3 spells CASSLGTSGAQYF. DNA of the CDR3: TGTGCCAGCAGTTTAGGGACTAGTGGGGCGCAGTATTTT.

This clone was detected a few times. The chain links TRBV4-1 to TRBJ2-1, with 7 bases fitting TRBD2. The junction had 14 bases not matched to a gene; V was cut back by 4 bases and J by 8 bases. The CDR3 has 16 residues. Germline assignment: CDR1 MGHRA and CDR2 YSYEKL. The DNA of the CDR3 is TGCGCCAGCAGCCCTTTTAGCGGGCCCGGTTCCGATGAGCAGTTCTTC. It specifies CASSPFSGPGSDEQFF.

The rearrangement uses TRBV30 and TRBJ1-5; the D is unclear. The CDR3 runs 13 residues. The germline V gene encodes CDR1 GTSNPN and CDR2 SVGIG (reference sequence). The ends were cut back, 3 bases at V and 5 bases at J, with 11 bases in the middle. In nucleotides, the CDR3 is TGTGCCTGGAGCAGAAACCGCGATCAGCCCCAGCATTTT. Protein: CAWSRNRDQPQHF. Filled out from reference TRBV30 and TRBJ1-5, the complete variable domain reads SQTIHQWPATLVQPVGSPLSLECTVEGTSNPNLYWYRQAAGRGLQLLFYSVGIGQISSEVPQNLSASRPQDRQFILSSKKLLLSDSGFYLCAWSRNRDQPQHFGDGTRLSIL.

This clone has only a few counts. V and J are TRBV4-1 and TRBJ2-6; 10 bases fit TRBD1. The length of the CDR3 is 19 residues. V shed 4 bases and J 4 bases; nucleotides not matched to a gene: 13. Germline CDR1 and CDR2: MGHRA and YSYEKL. CDR3 in amino acids: CASSRLTGGHQKGANVLTF. The CDR3 DNA reads as TGCGCCAGCAGCCGCTTGACAGGGGGCCATCAGAAAGGGGCCAACGTCCTGACTTTC.

This clone was counted between two and nine times. The chain has TRBV7-7 and TRBJ2-5; 9 positions agree with TRBD1. This CDR3 region has 14 residues. Germline V gives CDR1 SSHAT, CDR2 FNYEAQ (reference sequence). With 5 bases clipped from V and 5 bases from J, the junction kept 6 bases outside the gene matches. DNA of the CDR3: TGTGCCAGCAGCCCACAGGGGGCTCGGGAGACCCAGTACTTC. Encoded protein: CASSPQGARETQYF.

The chain joins TRBV4-1 to TRBJ2-7; 8 bases map to TRBD2. The ends lost 5 bases at V and 2 bases at J; junction bases unmatched: 14. CDR1 is MGHRA, CDR2 YSYEKL, per germline. CDR3 length: 17 residues. The CDR3: CASSSPSGGVRTYEQYF. For the CDR3, the DNA is TGCGCCAGCAGCTCACCCTCGGGGGGGGTGAGGACCTACGAGCAGTACTTC.

This clone was counted between two and nine times. The CDR3 DNA is TGTGCCAGCAGTTGGGGGGTGAACACTGAAGCTTTCTTT. It yields the protein CASSWGVNTEAFF. The chain has TRBV27 and TRBJ1-1, with D tentatively TRBD1 (5 bases). CDR3 length: 13 residues. CDR1 is MNHEY, CDR2 SMNVEV, per germline (reference sequence). Trimming took off 4 bases at V and 0 bases at J, with 6 bases between the two ends.

This clone has a handful of counts. The chain couples TRBV5-1 to TRBJ2-3; D unresolved. This CDR3 has 14 residues. The germline CDR1 and CDR2 sequences are SGHRS and YFSETQ. V shed 0 bases and J shed 3 bases, with 8 bases lying between them. DNA of the CDR3: TGCGCCAGCAGCTTGGAAGTGGGTACAGATACGCAGTATTTT. The encoded protein is CASSLEVGTDTQYF.

Here the CDR3 DNA reads TGCGCCAGCAGCTTCGGGACAGGGACCTACAATGAGCAGTTCTTC. The encoded protein is CASSFGTGTYNEQFF. The V call is TRBV5-1, the J call TRBJ2-1; 9 bases fit TRBD1. Per germline, CDR1 SGHRS and CDR2 YFSETQ. This CDR3 is built from 15 residues. Trimming at V came to 2 bases and at J to 2 bases, leaving 2 bases not matched to a gene.

In this sample, this clone turned up once. The chain couples TRBV7-2 to TRBJ2-4, with D unclear. The CDR3 loop spans 14 amino acids. Trimming pared 4 bases from V and 3 bases from J, leaving 10 bases between. Germline lookup yields CDR1 SGHTA and CDR2 FQGNSA. The CDR3 nucleotides are TGTGCCAGCAGCTCGAGCGAGATCAAAAACATTCAGTACTTC. Amino acid sequence: CASSSSEIKNIQYF.